Below are 14 T cell receptor beta chains sequenced from a single sample in a study of Ad26.COV2.S vaccination and SARS-CoV-2 variants. Measured with immunoSEQ multiplex PCR; TCRdb has only the in-frame clones, and not every one. The sample shows approximately 420,000 clones, roughly 90% of them seen only once. The treatment denotes: approximately 18 received Ad26.COV2.S at low or high dose, single or two shots; about 5 received placebo; per-sample allocation not given. Samples analyzed were those drawn on day 63 after the first vaccine or placebo injection. Specimen: peripheral blood, collected in a trial of Ad26.COV2.S vaccine versus placebo. The receptors derive from a person aged 18 to 59 who received the Ad26.COV2.S COVID-19 vaccine or a placebo.

The rearrangement joins TRBV6-1 to TRBJ2-7; 9 bases line up with TRBD2. The CDR3 runs 17 residues. Trimming at V came to 2 bases and at J to 5 bases, leaving 13 bases not matched to a gene. Germline CDR1 reads MNHNS; CDR2 reads SASEGT. The CDR3 reads CASSEIARRGGRDEQYF. The CDR3 region has the DNA TGTGCCAGCAGTGAAATTGCAAGGCGGGGGGGCCGCGACGAGCAGTACTTC.

The chain joins TRBV13 to TRBJ2-7; 10 nucleotides agree with TRBD1. V gave up 2 bases and J gave up 1 base; unmatched junction bases: 5. CDR1 is PRHDT, CDR2 FYEKMQ, per germline (reference sequence). This CDR3 spans 16 amino acids. Written as DNA, the CDR3 is TGTGCCAGCAGCTTAAGCGGGACAGGGGAATCCTACGAGCAGTACTTC. Translating gives CASSLSGTGESYEQYF.

V gene TRBV19 combines with J gene TRBJ1-6, with unresolved D. CDR3 size: 17 residues. The germline gives CDR1 LNHDA, CDR2 SQIVND (reference sequence). The V and J ends lost 5 bases and 0 bases respectively, with 14 bases between them. CDR3 residues: CASSSRSLSSYNSPLHF. The CDR3 coding sequence is TGTGCCAGTAGTTCGCGGTCGTTAAGCTCCTATAATTCACCCCTCCACTTT.

Here the CDR3 reads CASSSDGGIQPQHF. The CDR3 DNA sequence: TGTGCCAGCAGCAGCGACGGGGGTATTCAGCCCCAGCATTTT. The chain is built from TRBV9 and TRBJ1-5; possible D gene TRBD1, 5 bases. The V end lost 4 bases, the J end lost 6 bases, and 14 bases lay between the germline ends. CDR3 length: 14 residues. Germline V gene data show CDR1 as SGDLS and CDR2 as YYNGEE.

The rearrangement joins TRBV9 to TRBJ1-1, with 9 nucleotides matching TRBD1. CDR3 length equals 16 residues. Germline V gives CDR1 SGDLS, CDR2 YYNGEE. With V trimmed by 3 bases and J by 4 bases, 10 bases remained unmatched. Here the CDR3 reads CASSDPGTGPSTEAFF. The DNA for the CDR3 is TGTGCCAGCAGCGATCCCGGGACAGGGCCTTCCACTGAAGCTTTCTTT.

The chain combines TRBV19 with TRBJ2-3; tentatively, D is TRBD2 (6 bases). The length of the CDR3 is 15 residues. Deletions cut 0 bases from V and 8 bases from J, with 15 bases between. Germline loops: CDR1 LNHDA, CDR2 SQIVND (reference sequence). For the CDR3, the DNA is TGTGCCAGTAGTATAGACCCTACAGGAGGGCTTACGCAGTATTTT. Translated, it gives CASSIDPTGGLTQYF.

This clone appeared once. V gene TRBV18 combines with J gene TRBJ2-7; D gene unclear. Trimming stripped 2 bases from V and 6 bases from J, with 11 bases between. CDR1 and CDR2 (germline): KGHSH, LQKENI. This CDR3 has 13 amino acids. The CDR3, as DNA: TGTGCCAGCTCACCAGGGGTCCGTGCCGAGCAGTACTTC. Translating gives CASSPGVRAEQYF.

Details on this clone: This sample also contains other DNA sequences that code for the same CDR3. The chain recombines TRBV4-3 with TRBJ2-6, with a weak D call TRBD2 (5 bases). The CDR3 length is 16 residues. V was trimmed by 0 bases and J by 1 base, leaving 7 bases between them. The germline V gene encodes CDR1 LGHNA and CDR2 YSLEER. CDR3 DNA sequence: TGCGCCAGCAGCCAAGATCGAGGGTCTGGGGCCAACGTCCTGACTTTC. It translates to CASSQDRGSGANVLTF.

This clone was seen just once. The chain joins TRBV6-6 to TRBJ1-1; no definite D call. The germline V and J ends were trimmed by 6 bases and 1 base, with 15 bases remaining between them. Per germline, CDR1 MNHNY and CDR2 SVGAGI (reference sequence). This CDR3 comprises 15 residues. This CDR3 is CASSRPGQANTEAFF. CDR3 nucleotide sequence: TGTGCCAGCAGCCGCCCAGGTCAGGCGAACACTGAAGCTTTCTTT.

This chain uses TRBV7-2 with TRBJ2-5; TRBD2 aligns across 11 bases. CDR3 length: 17 amino acids. Looked up from germline, CDR1 is SGHTA and CDR2 is FQGNSA. The trim removed 2 bases at V and 5 bases at J, leaving 10 bases unmatched. Written as DNA, the CDR3 is TGTGCCAGCAGCTTACTCCTAATCCCTAGCGGGAGGGAGACCCAGTACTTC. The encoded protein is CASSLLLIPSGRETQYF. The whole variable domain, remainder taken from reference TRBV7-2 and TRBJ2-5, is GAGVSQSPSNKVTEKGKDVELRCDPISGHTALYWYRQSLGQGLEFLIYFQGNSAPDKSGLPSDRFSAERTGGSVSTLTIQRTQQEDSAVYLCASSLLLIPSGRETQYFGPGTRLLVL.

The chain couples TRBV3-1 (or the pseudogene TRBV3-2) to TRBJ2-3, with TRBD1 matching over 8 bases. Germline V gives CDR1 LGHDT, CDR2 YNNKEL (reference sequence). CDR3 length equals 14 residues. With V trimmed by 4 bases and J by 4 bases, 4 bases remained unmatched. The CDR3 reads CASSPGQGADTQYF. The CDR3 bases are TGTGCCAGCAGCCCCGGACAGGGAGCAGATACGCAGTATTTT.

V usage is TRBV5-1 and J usage is TRBJ1-1; D is undetermined. Trimming left V 1 base short and J 2 bases short, with 9 bases between. Germline V gene sequence: CDR1 SGHRS, CDR2 YFSETQ. The CDR3 runs 14 residues. The CDR3 DNA reads TGCGCCAGCAGCTTGAGTGGGCACAACACTGAAGCTTTCTTT. Translation: CASSLSGHNTEAFF.

The DNA of the CDR3 is TGTGCCAGCAGCGTAGATCAGGGGAGTAATTCACCCCTCCACTTT. Translated: CASSVDQGSNSPLHF. This chain connects TRBV9 to TRBJ1-6, with a possible D match to TRBD1 (6 bases). The germline CDR1 and CDR2 sequences are SGDLS and YYNGEE. This CDR3 region has 15 residues. Deletions cut 0 bases from V and 6 bases from J, with 10 bases between.

V gene TRBV5-1 combines with J gene TRBJ1-6; no firm D call. This CDR3 region has 15 residues. Trimming shortened V by 0 bases and J by 6 bases, and 10 bases separated the two germline ends. Germline V lookup: CDR1 SGHRS, CDR2 YFSETQ. This CDR3 reads CASSLGRNGNSPLHF. DNA of the CDR3: TGCGCCAGCAGCTTGGGAAGGAATGGTAATTCACCCCTCCACTTT.